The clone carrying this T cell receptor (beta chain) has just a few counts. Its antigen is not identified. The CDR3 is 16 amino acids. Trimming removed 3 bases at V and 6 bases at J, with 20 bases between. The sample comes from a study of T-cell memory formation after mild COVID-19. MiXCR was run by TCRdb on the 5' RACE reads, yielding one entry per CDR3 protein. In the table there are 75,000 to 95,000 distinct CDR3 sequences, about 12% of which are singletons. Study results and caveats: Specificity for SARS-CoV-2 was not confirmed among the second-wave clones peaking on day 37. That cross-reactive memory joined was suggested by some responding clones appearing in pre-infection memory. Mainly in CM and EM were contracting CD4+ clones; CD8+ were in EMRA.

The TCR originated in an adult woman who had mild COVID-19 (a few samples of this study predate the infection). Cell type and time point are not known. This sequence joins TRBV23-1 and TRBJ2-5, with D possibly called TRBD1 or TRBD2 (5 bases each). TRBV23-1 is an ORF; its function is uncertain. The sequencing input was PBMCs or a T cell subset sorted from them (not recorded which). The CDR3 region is CASSQSAVGAGKTQYF. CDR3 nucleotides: TGCGCCAGCAGTCAGTCCGCCGTAGGGGCCGGGAAGACCCAGTACTTC.